This entry describes one T cell receptor beta chain. The target antigen is unknown. The junction had 8 bases not matched to a gene; V was cut back by 6 bases and J by 1 base. Germline V gene lookup returns CDR1 SNHLY and CDR2 FYNNEI. The CDR3 covers 16 residues. Attachment of unique molecular identifiers to individual cDNA molecules was performed. MiXCR was run by TCRdb on the 5' RACE reads, yielding one entry per CDR3 protein. The sample includes about 50,000 distinct CDR3 sequences, roughly 10% of them seen just once. The sample comes from a study of early T cells in non-severe SARS-CoV-2 infection. The wider study: The chains were unpaired, and the sequenced material was bulk RNA from unsorted whole blood. Findings and caveats of the study: CD4 and private specificities were missed by VDJdb matching, which favored anti-spike CD8 responses.

V gene TRBV2 combines with J gene TRBJ2-1, with 8 nucleotides matching TRBD1. This receptor was obtained from an adult who was a healthcare worker with PCR-confirmed SARS-CoV-2 infection or an uninfected control (not recorded which). Sample: whole blood. CDR3 sequence reads: CASSRTGQGSYNEQFF. Here the CDR3 DNA reads TGTGCCAGCAGCCGGACAGGGCAGGGGTCCTACAATGAGCAGTTCTTC.